The rows below give T cell receptor beta chains drawn from one sample of a study of PD-1 blockade in mismatch repair-deficient tumors. Repertoires were generated with immunoSEQ multiplex PCR, while TCRdb's copy carries only in-frame clones and drops some. Here the sample spans more than 95,000 clones, roughly nine tenths being singletons. Sequencing was performed on peripheral blood, taken 44 weeks after starting pembrolizumab. The receptor source for this set is an adult with mismatch repair-deficient cancer. The CDR3 runs from the conserved cysteine through the conserved F or W. A D gene is named only where the DNA matches it firmly. For some rows the clone size is stated as once, few or many, or as a class when expanded; others skip it.

V: TRBV11-2
length: 16
J: TRBJ2-1
size: NA
D: NA
CDR3: CASSLGPGSGYNEQFF
DNA: TGTGCCAGCAGCTTAGGGCCGGGTAGCGGATACAATGAGCAGTTCTTC

V: TRBV19
length: 14
J: TRBJ2-7
size: NA
D: NA
CDR3: CASSMWQYSYEQYF
DNA: TGTGCCAGTAGTATGTGGCAGTACTCCTACGAGCAGTACTTC

V: TRBV5-1
length: 14
J: TRBJ2-7
size: few
D: TRBD1
CDR3: CASSPGTGAYEQYF
DNA: TGCGCCAGCAGCCCCGGGACAGGAGCCTACGAGCAGTACTTC

V: TRBV6-1
length: 14
J: TRBJ1-5
size: NA
D: NA
CDR3: CASSDHPGRQPQHF
DNA: TGTGCCAGCAGTGATCACCCGGGCCGCCAGCCCCAGCATTTT

V: TRBV11-3
length: 13
J: TRBJ2-7
size: few
D: NA
CDR3: CASSLDGKGEQYF
DNA: TGTGCCAGCAGCTTAGATGGAAAGGGCGAACAGTACTTC

V: TRBV18
length: 16
J: TRBJ1-1
size: medium-sized
D: NA
CDR3: CASSPRGRGSNTEAFF
DNA: TGTGCCAGCTCACCACGTGGCAGGGGTTCGAACACTGAAGCTTTCTTT

V: TRBV4-1
length: 14
J: TRBJ2-7
size: NA
D: TRBD1
CDR3: CASSLQGVSTEQYF
DNA: TGCGCCAGCAGCCTACAGGGGGTTTCTACCGAGCAGTACTTC

V: TRBV6-6
length: 12
J: TRBJ2-7
size: NA
D: NA
CDR3: CASSQDTYEQYF
DNA: TGTGCCAGCAGCCAGGATACATACGAGCAGTACTTC

V: TRBV5-1
length: 15
J: TRBJ2-1
size: NA
D: NA
CDR3: CASSLRDSNYNEQFF
DNA: TGCGCCAGCAGCTTGCGGGACTCCAACTACAATGAGCAGTTCTTC

V: TRBV11-3
length: 14
J: TRBJ2-5
size: NA
D: NA
CDR3: CASSLDTDQETQYF
DNA: TGTGCCAGCAGCTTAGATACAGACCAAGAGACCCAGTACTTC

V: TRBV30
length: 13
J: TRBJ2-7
size: once
D: NA
CDR3: CAWSVGGFDEQYF
DNA: TGTGCCTGGAGTGTAGGGGGGTTCGACGAGCAGTACTTC

V: TRBV6-4
length: 13
J: TRBJ2-1
size: few
D: NA
CDR3: CASSDREFGEQFF
DNA: TGTGCCAGCAGTGACAGGGAATTCGGTGAGCAGTTCTTC

V: TRBV15
length: 19
J: TRBJ2-5
size: NA
D: TRBD2
CDR3: CATSRITAAWAGGMETQYF
DNA: TGTGCCACCAGCAGAATAACCGCTGCCTGGGCGGGAGGGATGGAGACCCAGTACTTC

V: TRBV6-1
length: 14
J: TRBJ2-7
size: NA
D: NA
CDR3: CASSDRDGSYEQYF
DNA: TGTGCCAGCAGTGACAGGGATGGCTCCTACGAGCAGTACTTC

V: TRBV5-6
length: 17
J: TRBJ2-3
size: NA
D: TRBD2
CDR3: CASSSGLAGGGSDTQYF
DNA: TGTGCCAGCAGCTCGGGACTAGCGGGAGGGGGGTCAGATACGCAGTATTTT

V: TRBV10-1
length: 12
J: TRBJ2-7
size: NA
D: NA
CDR3: CASSDQGYEQYF
DNA: TGCGCCAGCAGTGATCAGGGCTACGAGCAGTACTTC

V: TRBV10-2
length: 12
J: TRBJ2-5
size: NA
D: TRBD1
CDR3: CASSRQGETQYF
DNA: TGCGCCAGCAGCAGACAGGGAGAGACCCAGTACTTC

V: TRBV10-2
length: 13
J: TRBJ2-3
size: NA
D: TRBD1
CDR3: CATRTGLTDTQYF
DNA: TGCGCCACCCGGACAGGACTTACAGATACGCAGTATTTT

V: TRBV30
length: 16
J: TRBJ2-1
size: NA
D: NA
CDR3: CAWSGFDSSSYNEQFF
DNA: TGTGCCTGGAGTGGTTTTGACAGCAGCTCCTACAATGAGCAGTTCTTC

V: TRBV30
length: 16
J: TRBJ2-1
size: NA
D: TRBD2
CDR3: CAWSVSGIGGRARLFF
DNA: TGTGCCTGGAGTGTATCGGGAATCGGCGGGAGGGCCCGCCTCTTCTTC